The TCR beta chain under discussion was sequenced for a study of regulatory T cells in long-lasting Graves disease. Construction of TCR beta libraries relied on iRepertoire HTBI primers and on Arm-PCR targeting CDR3 regions. Each CDR3 protein is one row after TCRdb ran MiXCR on the multiplex PCR reads. The table records about 620,000 distinct CDR3 sequences, roughly 15% of them present only once. CDR1 and CDR2 (germline): SQVTM, ANQGSEA. V was trimmed by 3 bases and J by 1 base, leaving 15 bases between them. This CDR3 spans 15 amino acids. Time point indicated: newly diagnosed GD, antithyroid drugs for less than 3 months. PBMCs were the source of the RNA used for TCR sequencing. The same data also contributed to another study, on T cells in Graves' hyperthyroidism and ophthalmopathy.

The receptor was isolated from a woman between 25 and 40 years old with Graves disease. The source was peripheral blood mononuclear cells (PBMCs), collected at new diagnosis, from a patient treated with antithyroid drugs. This chain uses TRBV29-1 with TRBJ1-1; possible D gene TRBD1, 6 bases. In DNA, the CDR3 is TGCAGCGTTGATCGGGGGGGCGGTTGGAACACTGAAGCTTTCTTT. Its translation: CSVDRGGGWNTEAFF.